This is a list of T cell receptor beta chains from one sample in a study of T-cell reconstitution after alpha-beta-depleted transplantation in children. TCRdb re-called the PCR reads with MiXCR, one entry per CDR3 protein. This table has hundreds of thousands of distinct CDR3 sequences, 10% appearing once. The sample was PBMCs, taken before TCRalphabeta/CD19-depleted stem cell transplant. The receptors were sampled from a child between 2 and 9 years old with inherited bone marrow failure, due to receive a stem cell transplant. The CDR3 runs from the conserved cysteine through the conserved F or W. A D gene is named only where the DNA matches it firmly. Clone size appears in some rows only: once, few, many, or a class for an expanded clone.

d_call j_call clone_size v_call cdr3_nt cdr3_aa
- TRBJ1-3 few TRBV4-2 TGTGCCAGCAGCCAAGCGGACGGTTACTCTGGAAACACCATATATTTT CASSQADGYSGNTIYF
TRBD2 TRBJ2-2 many TRBV12-3/TRBV12-4 TGTGCCAGCGTCCCAGGACTAGTCGTCGCCGGGGAGCTGTTTTTT CASVPGLVVAGELFF
- TRBJ2-5 - TRBV29-1 TGCAGCGCCGGAGAACAGGGAGTGTTAGAGACCCAGTACTTC CSAGEQGVLETQYF
- TRBJ2-7 few TRBV6-1 TGTGCCAGCAGTAAGGTGGGGCCCTACGAGCAGTACTTC CASSKVGPYEQYF
TRBD1 TRBJ1-4 few TRBV7-2 TGTGCCAGCAGCTCCTTCAGGGGGCATGGTGAAAAACTGTTTTTT CASSSFRGHGEKLFF
- TRBJ1-2 - TRBV29-1 TGCAGCGTTGTGAGGGGAGGATATGGCTACACCTTC CSVVRGGYGYTF
TRBD2 TRBJ2-7 many TRBV7-9 TGTGCCAGCAGCCCGAGTAGTAGCGGGAGACCCTACGAGCAGTACTTC CASSPSSSGRPYEQYF
TRBD1 TRBJ1-2 many TRBV9 TGTGCCAGCAGCGTAGCCACAGGGGGGAACTATGGCTACACCTTC CASSVATGGNYGYTF
TRBD2 TRBJ2-4 few TRBV4-1 TGCGCCAGCAGCCAGACTAGCGGAAACATTCAGTACTTC CASSQTSGNIQYF
- TRBJ1-5 many TRBV12-3/TRBV12-4 TGTGCCAGCAGTTACGACAGGTTTTATCATCAGCCCCAGCATTTT CASSYDRFYHQPQHF
- TRBJ2-2 many TRBV4-3 TGCGCCAGCAGCCAGTTGGACCCCGCGAACACCGGGGAGCTGTTTTTT CASSQLDPANTGELFF
- TRBJ2-7 few TRBV7-9 TGTGCCAGCAGCTTAGCGCCAGGGGATAACTACGAGCAGTACTTC CASSLAPGDNYEQYF
- TRBJ1-6 many TRBV18 TGTGCCAGCTCACCATCCGGGGCGCTAAATTCACCCCTCCACTTT CASSPSGALNSPLHF
- TRBJ2-7 many TRBV12-3/TRBV12-4 TGTGCCAGCAGTTTTATCCGGTACGAGCAGTACTTC CASSFIRYEQYF
TRBD2 TRBJ2-1 many TRBV5-1 TGCGCCAGCAGCTTCCCTAGCGGGGTGGGGAATGAGCAGTTCTTC CASSFPSGVGNEQFF
- TRBJ2-7 few TRBV4-3 TGCGCCAGCAGCCAAGCTTTCGCGGGAACCGCCTACGAGCAGTACTTC CASSQAFAGTAYEQYF
TRBD2 TRBJ2-4 many TRBV13 TGTGCCAGCAGCTTAGGACTAGCGGGGAGCAAAAACATTCAGTACTTC CASSLGLAGSKNIQYF
TRBD1 TRBJ1-4 many TRBV29-1 TGCAGCGTTTTAAACAGGGGGCAGAGTGAAAAACTGTTTTTT CSVLNRGQSEKLFF
- TRBJ2-1 many TRBV29-1 TGCAGCGTCGAAAAGGTCCTCAATGAGCAGTTCTTC CSVEKVLNEQFF
- TRBJ1-5 few TRBV4-3 TGCGCCAGCAGCCAAGGTTGGACTAGCAATCAGCCCCAGCATTTT CASSQGWTSNQPQHF
TRBD2 TRBJ2-1 many TRBV20-1 TGCAGTGCCTCGGGGGGGTTTGGGAATGAGCAGTTCTTC CSASGGFGNEQFF
TRBD2 TRBJ2-1 many TRBV27 TGTGCCAGCAGTTTATCAGCGGGAACGTCCTACAATGAGCAGTTCTTC CASSLSAGTSYNEQFF
- TRBJ2-3 - TRBV28 TGTGCCAGCAGCCCGCGGAGCACGATTTCAGATACGCAGTATTTT CASSPRSTISDTQYF
TRBD1 TRBJ2-1 many TRBV3-1 TGTGCCAGCAGTCGGACAGGGGGCCCCTACAATGAGCAGTTCTTC CASSRTGGPYNEQFF
- TRBJ2-2 many TRBV5-1 TGCGCCAGCAGCTTGCGGCAGCCCACCGGGGAGCTGTTTTTT CASSLRQPTGELFF
TRBD2 TRBJ2-7 - TRBV20-1 TGCAGTGCTAGGACATTAGCGGGAGCCCACGAGCAGTACTTC CSARTLAGAHEQYF
- TRBJ2-1 many TRBV12-3/TRBV12-4 TGTGCCAGCAGTCGTTCCGGTGAGCAGTTCTTC CASSRSGEQFF
- TRBJ2-5 many TRBV7-9 TGTGCCAGCAGCGCCGGAGCCCAAGAGACCCAGTACTTC CASSAGAQETQYF
- TRBJ1-1 many TRBV3-1 TGTGCCAGCAGCGCCGGCCCTGAAGCTTTCTTT CASSAGPEAFF
- TRBJ1-1 many TRBV6-1 TGTGCCAGCAGTGAAGCAACACAAAACATGAACACTGAAGCTTTCTTT CASSEATQNMNTEAFF
- TRBJ2-6 - TRBV29-1 TGCAGCGTTGCGGGACGCCTCTCTGGGGCCAACGTCCTGACTTTC CSVAGRLSGANVLTF
- TRBJ2-1 few TRBV10-3 TGTGCCATCACTCCGCAGCTAGGGAACAATGAGCAGTTCTTC CAITPQLGNNEQFF
TRBD2 TRBJ2-3 - TRBV27 TGTGCCAGCAGTCACCGACAGACTAGCGGGACAGATACGCAGTATTTT CASSHRQTSGTDTQYF
TRBD2 TRBJ2-5 many TRBV29-1 TGCAGCGTTGGGACTAGCGGCAAACAAGAGACCCAGTACTTC CSVGTSGKQETQYF
TRBD2 TRBJ2-1 many TRBV7-2 TGTGCCAGCAGCTTAGATTTCGGGGGGATGAATGAGCAGTTCTTC CASSLDFGGMNEQFF
- TRBJ1-5 many TRBV7-9 TGTGCCAGCAGCTTAGGACTTGGGGGCGGTCAGCCCCAGCATTTT CASSLGLGGGQPQHF
- TRBJ2-1 many TRBV7-2 TGTGCCAGCAGGGGTTACAATGAGCAGTTCTTC CASRGYNEQFF
TRBD1 TRBJ1-2 many TRBV20-1 TGCAGTGCTAGAGATCTGGCAGGGGGATATGGCTACACCTTC CSARDLAGGYGYTF
- TRBJ1-1 many TRBV9 TGTGCCAGCAGCCCCAGAGAGGTAGGCACTGAAGCTTTCTTT CASSPREVGTEAFF
- TRBJ2-7 - TRBV5-5 TGTGCCAGCAGCTGGGCGACTGCAAGCTCCTACGAGCAGTACTTC CASSWATASSYEQYF
TRBD1 TRBJ1-1 many TRBV7-9 TGTGCCAGCAGCTTACCCCGGGACAGGGTCCCTGAAGCTTTCTTT CASSLPRDRVPEAFF
- TRBJ2-2 few TRBV5-4 TGTGCCAGCAGCCTGATCGGGGGTAGAGCCGGGGAGCTGTTTTTT CASSLIGGRAGELFF
TRBD1 TRBJ2-1 many TRBV13 TGTGCCAGCAGCTTAAAGACAGGGGGGACGAGTGAGCAGTTCTTC CASSLKTGGTSEQFF
TRBD2 TRBJ2-1 many TRBV5-1 TGCGCCAGCAGCGGGAGGGCCTCCGACAATGAGCAGTTCTTC CASSGRASDNEQFF
TRBD1 TRBJ2-1 many TRBV6-5 TGTGCCAGCAGTTACACGACAGGGAGACCCTACAATGAGCAGTTCTTC CASSYTTGRPYNEQFF
- TRBJ1-1 many TRBV7-9 TGTGCCAGCAGCCCCGGCGGGGGGGAGGGCACTGAAGCTTTCTTT CASSPGGGEGTEAFF